This T cell receptor beta chain was recovered during a study of blood T cell repertoires in COVID-19. Turning to the study itself: Sample material is recorded as cDNA or gDNA derived from T cells, B-cell-depleted T cells, or PBMCs.

This CDR3 spans 17 amino acids. Germline trimming cut 2 bases from V and 2 bases from J; bases unmatched to any gene: 9. Germline V gene sequence: CDR1 SEHNR, CDR2 FQNEAQ (reference sequence). Living in roughly 23 US areas, the participants were between 18 and 89 years of age. Original methodology: Amplifying reference gene primers gave estimates of nucleated cell counts. Assay used: immunoSEQ multiplex PCR; TCRdb lists only in-frame clones, some missing. The V and J calls and clone size were taken over from that table, and D and trimming were inferred from the DNA. The sample holds some 200,000 clones, roughly 80% seen once.

The TCR originated in a woman aged 55-70 years with acute COVID-19. The genes are TRBV7-9 and TRBJ2-3; 8 bases map to TRBD2. Sample: PBMCs or T cells enriched from blood (not recorded which). Here the CDR3 reads CASSLFMAGGITDTQYF. CDR3 sequence (DNA): TGTGCCAGCAGCTTATTTATGGCGGGAGGTATCACAGATACGCAGTATTTT. The whole variable domain, filled in from reference TRBV7-9 and TRBJ2-3, reads DTGVSQNPRHKITKRGQNVTFRCDPISEHNRLYWYRQTLGQGPEFLTYFQNEAQLEKSRLLSDRFSAERPKGSFSTLEIQRTEQGDSAMYLCASSLFMAGGITDTQYFGPGTRLTVL.